This entry lists 27 T cell receptor beta chains sequenced from one sample in a study of T cell responses to AZD1222 COVID-19 vaccine. The method was immunoSEQ multiplex PCR; TCRdb's version includes in-frame clones alone and lacks a portion of them. The repertoire holds about 63,000 clones, with around four fifths as singletons. The sequencing here drew on peripheral blood, taken 28 days after the second AZD1222 dose. These receptors were collected from an adult who received the AZD1222 COVID-19 vaccine.

V and J are TRBV19 and TRBJ1-1; TRBD1 might be the D (5 bases). The V gene lost 3 bases and the J gene lost 2 bases, with 10 bases spanning the gap. This CDR3 has 14 amino acids. Germline V gene data show CDR1 as LNHDA and CDR2 as SQIVND (reference sequence). The CDR3 reads CASSITGGNTEAFF. Written as DNA, the CDR3 is TGTGCCAGTAGTATTACTGGGGGTAACACTGAAGCTTTCTTT.

This clone was seen more than once but under ten times. The rearrangement links TRBV2 to TRBJ2-7, with D maybe TRBD1 (6 bases). The germline V and J ends were trimmed by 7 bases and 7 bases, with 17 bases remaining between them. The CDR3 loop spans 13 amino acids. The V gene's germline CDR1 is SNHLY and CDR2 FYNNEI. CDR3: CASTELGGREQYF. CDR3 DNA: TGTGCCAGCACCGAGCTAGGGGGACGAGAGCAGTACTTC.

This clone is medium-sized (0.01 to 0.1%) in the sample. The chain uses TRBV19 and TRBJ2-5; 7 positions match TRBD1. CDR1 LNHDA and CDR2 SQIVND come from the germline V gene (reference sequence). The ends lost 9 bases at V and 3 bases at J; junction bases unmatched: 10. This CDR3 comprises 14 residues. CDR3 nucleotide sequence: TGTGCCAGCAGCACCACAGGGGAGAAAGAGACCCAGTACTTC. Translating gives CASSTTGEKETQYF.

The chain joins TRBV9 to TRBJ1-1; possible D gene TRBD1, 6 bases. CDR1 is SGDLS, CDR2 YYNGEE, per germline. CDR3 length: 14 residues. V was cut by 4 bases and J by 0 bases, with 10 bases left in between. The CDR3 here is CASSSDSMNTEAFF. CDR3 DNA: TGTGCCAGCAGCTCGGACAGCATGAACACTGAAGCTTTCTTT. Full variable domain (missing parts from reference TRBV9 and TRBJ1-1): DSGVTQTPKHLITATGQRVTLRCSPRSGDLSVYWYQQSLDQGLQFLIQYYNGEERAKGNILERFSAQQFPDLHSELNLSSLELGDSALYFCASSSDSMNTEAFFGQGTRLTVV.

The gene calls are TRBV27 and TRBJ1-6; D remains unclear. Per germline, CDR1 MNHEY and CDR2 SMNVEV (reference sequence). Trimming left V 2 bases short and J 7 bases short, with 9 bases between. This CDR3 has 14 amino acids. Here the CDR3 reads CASSLTGSNSPLHF. The DNA for the CDR3 is TGTGCCAGCAGTTTAACGGGCTCCAATTCACCCCTCCACTTT.

The chain employs TRBV23-1 and TRBJ2-7; D possibly corresponds to TRBD2 (5 bases). TRBV23-1 is flagged as an ORF with uncertain function. The V end lost 0 bases, the J end lost 8 bases, and 17 bases lay between the germline ends. This CDR3 has 15 amino acids. The CDR3 DNA is TGCGCCAGCAGTCAATCCTCGGTTGGAGGCCGCAAGCAGTACTTC. Its translation is CASSQSSVGGRKQYF.

The rearrangement joins TRBV28 to TRBJ1-5, with a weak D call TRBD1 (5 bases). Trimming stripped 5 bases from V and 4 bases from J, with 15 bases between. CDR1 MDHEN and CDR2 SYDVKM come from the germline V gene. This CDR3 is built from 15 residues. CDR3 nucleotides: TGTGCCAGCAGTCCGCGACTTGGGGGAAATCAGCCCCAGCATTTT. Translating gives CASSPRLGGNQPQHF.

The chain combines TRBV4-1 with TRBJ2-1, with D perhaps TRBD2 (5 bases). Germline-derived CDR1 and CDR2 are MGHRA and YSYEKL. CDR3 size: 17 residues. Between the trimmed V and J ends, which lost 3 bases and 9 bases, there was a span of 24 bases. The CDR3 sequence is CASSHSLRTPSSSEQFF. The CDR3 region has the DNA TGCGCCAGCAGCCATTCCCTGAGGACTCCTTCAAGTAGTGAGCAGTTCTTC.

This chain uses TRBV29-1 with TRBJ1-3, with D possibly matching TRBD1 (6 bases). The germline CDR1 and CDR2 sequences are SQVTM and ANQGSEA. V lost 4 bases to trimming and J lost 4 bases, with 14 bases between them. The CDR3 length is 14 residues. The CDR3 here is CSVAVGAKGNTIYF. The CDR3 bases are TGCAGCGTTGCGGTGGGGGCGAAAGGAAACACCATATATTTT.

The gene calls are TRBV10-1 and TRBJ1-5, with D maybe TRBD1 (6 bases). Germline V gene lookup returns CDR1 WNHNN and CDR2 SYGVQD (reference sequence). V was pared by 4 bases and J by 4 bases, with 8 bases between. The CDR3 length is 13 residues. CDR3 DNA sequence: TGCGCCAGCAGTGGGACAGTAAATCAGCCCCAGCATTTT. It encodes CASSGTVNQPQHF.

The J gene is TRBJ2-7, the V gene TRBV6-6; D ambiguous. The V end was cut by 5 bases, the J end by 5 bases, with 7 bases between. CDR1 and CDR2 (germline): MNHNY, SVGAGI (reference sequence). This CDR3 has 11 residues. The CDR3 spells CASSPGDEQYF. CDR3 DNA: TGTGCCAGCAGTCCCGGCGACGAGCAGTACTTC.

The chain employs TRBV4-1 and TRBJ2-6; D is unclear. V lost 4 bases and J lost 4, with 5 bases in between. This CDR3 is built from 13 residues. CDR1 MGHRA and CDR2 YSYEKL come from the germline V gene. CDR3 loop: CASSLRGANVLTF. The CDR3 nucleotides are TGCGCCAGCAGCCTAAGAGGGGCCAACGTCCTGACTTTC.

J is TRBJ1-2 and V is TRBV14; 7 positions agree with TRBD1. The CDR3 contains 15 residues. J was trimmed by 4 bases and V by 4 bases; bases with no gene match: 9. Germline-derived CDR1 and CDR2 are SGHDN and FVKESK. The CDR3 here is CASSRAGQRVYGYTF. CDR3 bases: TGTGCCAGCAGCCGGGCGGGACAGCGGGTCTATGGCTACACCTTC.

This rearrangement joins TRBV18 to TRBJ1-5; 9 bases map to TRBD1. This CDR3 region has 15 residues. V gave up 2 bases and J gave up 5 bases; unmatched junction bases: 4. Germline CDR1 KGHSH, CDR2 LQKENI. In DNA, the CDR3 is TGTGCCAGCTCACCAACGGGACAGGGACATCAGCCCCAGCATTTT. Translated, it gives CASSPTGQGHQPQHF.

This chain links TRBV5-8 with TRBJ1-2, with 11 bases matching TRBD1. This CDR3 is 16 amino acids long. Germline V gene data show CDR1 as SGHTS and CDR2 as YDEGEE. V lost 0 bases and J lost 4; bases outside the gene matches: 5. CDR3 residues: CASSLAGQGAGYGYTF. DNA of the CDR3: TGTGCCAGCAGCTTGGCCGGACAGGGGGCCGGCTATGGCTACACCTTC.

This clone was seen a handful of times. The chain links TRBV19 to TRBJ2-1; 11 bases line up with TRBD1. Trimming cost V 5 bases and J 0 bases; bases outside gene matches: 12. From germline, CDR1 is LNHDA and CDR2 SQIVND (reference sequence). This CDR3 contains 19 residues. The CDR3 spells CASSLWGQGEPRSYNEQFF. For the CDR3, the DNA is TGTGCCAGTAGTCTGTGGGGACAGGGGGAACCCCGCTCCTACAATGAGCAGTTCTTC.

This chain links TRBV30 with TRBJ1-2; TRBD1 might be the D (5 bases). V lost 0 bases and J lost 4, with 12 bases in between. This CDR3 spans 14 amino acids. From germline, CDR1 is GTSNPN and CDR2 SVGIG (reference sequence). In nucleotides, the CDR3 is TGTGCCTGGAGTGTCCGCGACAGTTTCTATGGCTACACCTTC. As protein: CAWSVRDSFYGYTF.

This clone has only a few counts. The V gene is TRBV19, the J gene TRBJ1-5; 9 bases are a match to TRBD1. The CDR3 runs to 16 residues. The V gene end was trimmed by 7 bases and the J gene end by 1 base; junction bases not matched to a gene: 8. Germline V lookup: CDR1 LNHDA, CDR2 SQIVND (reference sequence). The DNA for the CDR3 is TGTGCCAGTACCCCACAGGGGGCTCGAAGCAATCAGCCCCAGCATTTT. The encoded protein is CASTPQGARSNQPQHF.

The chain joins TRBV14 to TRBJ2-3; 8 bases are a match to TRBD1. The CDR3 is 13 amino acids. Losses at the gene ends were 3 bases for V and 4 bases for J; bases not matched to a gene: 0. In germline, CDR1 is SGHDN, CDR2 FVKESK. The CDR3 spells CASSQDRADTQYF. DNA for the CDR3: TGTGCCAGCAGCCAGGACAGGGCAGATACGCAGTATTTT.

The chain carries TRBV9 and TRBJ1-5, with D unresolved. CDR1 and CDR2 from the germline V gene are SGDLS and YYNGEE. V was trimmed by 4 bases and J by 4 bases, leaving 15 bases between them. The CDR3 has 15 residues. CDR3 sequence (DNA): TGTGCCAGCAGCCCCGAGAGCCAGCATAATCAGCCCCAGCATTTT. This gives the protein CASSPESQHNQPQHF.

The chain carries TRBV7-2 and TRBJ2-5; weak D call: TRBD1 (6 bases). The CDR3 sequence is 14 residues long. V dropped 3 bases and J dropped 5 bases, with 13 bases sitting between them. Germline V CDR1 and CDR2: SGHTA, FQGNSA. CDR3 coding DNA: TGTGCCAGCAGCTTGCAGGGGAGAGGTGAGACCCAGTACTTC. This codes for CASSLQGRGETQYF.

The CDR3 loop is CASSQRGLAKNIQYF. The DNA for the CDR3 is TGTGCCAGCAGCCAAAGGGGATTAGCCAAAAACATTCAGTACTTC. The V call is TRBV3-1 (or the pseudogene TRBV3-2), the J call TRBJ2-4; D possibly corresponds to TRBD1 (5 bases). Trimming stripped 2 bases from V and 0 bases from J, with 8 bases between. Germline values: CDR1 LGHDT, CDR2 YNNKEL (reference sequence). CDR3 size: 15 residues.

This sequence joins TRBV2 and TRBJ1-4, with a weak D call TRBD1 (6 bases). This CDR3 spans 12 amino acids. Germline V lookup: CDR1 SNHLY, CDR2 FYNNEI. With 4 bases removed from V and 13 bases from J, the gap between germline ends came to 13 bases. CDR3 DNA sequence: TGTGCCAGCAGTGTTGGACAGCGACCACTGTTTTTT. This gives the protein CASSVGQRPLFF.

V and J are TRBV21-1 and TRBJ1-4. TRBV21-1 is noted as a pseudogene. The CDR3 extends over 17 amino acids. CDR3 nucleotide sequence: TGTGCCAGCAGCGACCCTTTAGGCGGAGCAACTAATGAAAAACTGTTTTTT. Residues: CASSDPLGGATNEKLFF.

This clone was recorded only once. The V call is TRBV5-6, the J call TRBJ2-7; a possible D gene is TRBD1 (6 bases). The CDR3 sequence is 15 residues long. V lost 4 bases, J lost 6 bases, and 20 bases lay in between. In germline, CDR1 is SGHDT, CDR2 YYEEEE. CDR3 sequence: CASSPTPTGPTEQYF. As DNA, the CDR3 is TGTGCCAGCAGCCCGACCCCGACAGGTCCCACCGAGCAGTACTTC. The variable domain in full, with the rest retrieved from reference TRBV5-6 and TRBJ2-7, is DAGVTQSPTHLIKTRGQQVTLRCSPKSGHDTVSWYQQALGQGPQFIFQYYEEEERQRGNFPDRFSGHQFPNYSSELNVNALLLGDSALYLCASSPTPTGPTEQYFGPGTRLTVT.

CDR3 loop: CASSLFGARGMRDGYTF. CDR3 nucleotides: TGCGCCAGCAGCTTGTTTGGTGCCAGGGGGATGAGGGATGGCTACACCTTC. This rearrangement joins TRBV5-1 to TRBJ1-2; 7 nucleotides line up with TRBD1. The V gene's germline CDR1 is SGHRS and CDR2 YFSETQ. This CDR3 comprises 17 residues. Germline trimming cut 1 base from V and 6 bases from J; bases unmatched to any gene: 15.

The rearrangement uses TRBV5-1 and TRBJ1-6; 8 bases agree with TRBD1. V shed 4 bases and J 6 bases; nucleotides not matched to a gene: 9. Germline V CDR1 and CDR2: SGHRS, YFSETQ. CDR3 length: 16 amino acids. The CDR3 nucleotides read TGCGCCAGCAGCCAGGGACTGGACAGGGTTAATTCACCCCTCCACTTT. Protein: CASSQGLDRVNSPLHF.